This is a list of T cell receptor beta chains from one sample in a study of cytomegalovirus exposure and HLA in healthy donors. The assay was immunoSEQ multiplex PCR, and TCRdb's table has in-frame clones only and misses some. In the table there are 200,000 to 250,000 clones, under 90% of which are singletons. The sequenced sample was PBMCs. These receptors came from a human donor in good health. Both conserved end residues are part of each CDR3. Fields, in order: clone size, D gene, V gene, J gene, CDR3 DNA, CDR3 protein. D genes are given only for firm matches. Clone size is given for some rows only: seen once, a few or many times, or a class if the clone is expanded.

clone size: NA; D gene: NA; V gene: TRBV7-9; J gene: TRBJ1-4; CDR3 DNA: TGTGCCAGCAGCCCCCGTGCTCCGGATGAAAAACTGTTTTTT; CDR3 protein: CASSPRAPDEKLFF
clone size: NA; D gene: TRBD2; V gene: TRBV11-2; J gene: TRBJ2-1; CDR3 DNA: TGTGCCAGCAGCCCGCGACTAGCGGGAGGGCATAATGAGCAGTTCTTC; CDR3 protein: CASSPRLAGGHNEQFF
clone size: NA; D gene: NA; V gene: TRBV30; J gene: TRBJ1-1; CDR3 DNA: TGTGCCTCCCGGGGGAACACTGAAGCTTTCTTT; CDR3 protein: CASRGNTEAFF
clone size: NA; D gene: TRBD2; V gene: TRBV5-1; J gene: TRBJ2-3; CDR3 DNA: TGCGCCAGCAGGGACACTAGCGGGAGGGCCCCAGATACGCAGTATTTT; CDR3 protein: CASRDTSGRAPDTQYF
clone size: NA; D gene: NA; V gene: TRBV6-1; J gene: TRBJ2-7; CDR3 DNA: TGTGCCAGCAGTCAGGACACCCACGAGCAGTACTTC; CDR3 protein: CASSQDTHEQYF
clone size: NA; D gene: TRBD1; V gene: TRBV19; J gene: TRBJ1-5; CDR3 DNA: TGTGCCAGTAGACGGGACAGGGGGAACAATCAGCCCCAGCATTTT; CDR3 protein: CASRRDRGNNQPQHF
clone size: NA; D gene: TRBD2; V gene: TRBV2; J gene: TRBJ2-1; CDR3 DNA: TGTGCCAGAAGTGGGGCTAGCGGCCGGTGGAACAATGAGCAGTTCTTC; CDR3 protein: CARSGASGRWNNEQFF
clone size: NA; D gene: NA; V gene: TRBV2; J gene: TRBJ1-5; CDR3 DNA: TGTGCCAGCAGGGACATGGTGGTTAATCAGCCCCAGCATTTT; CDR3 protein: CASRDMVVNQPQHF
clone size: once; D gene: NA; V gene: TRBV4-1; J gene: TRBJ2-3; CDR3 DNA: TGCGCCAGCAGCCAAGTGGACTCGGAGGGAGATACGCAGTATTTT; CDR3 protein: CASSQVDSEGDTQYF
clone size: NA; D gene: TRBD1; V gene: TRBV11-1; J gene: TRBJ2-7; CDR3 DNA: TGTGCCAGCAGCTTCGCCGGGACAGGGGACGAGCAGTACTTC; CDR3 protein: CASSFAGTGDEQYF
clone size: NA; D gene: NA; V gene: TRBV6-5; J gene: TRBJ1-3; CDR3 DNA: TGTGCCAGCAGTTACTCGGGCGACGCAGGAAACACCATATATTTT; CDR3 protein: CASSYSGDAGNTIYF
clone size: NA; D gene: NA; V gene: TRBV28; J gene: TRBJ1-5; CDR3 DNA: TGTGCCAGCAGTTTACTCGGTACCAGCAATCAGCCCCAGCATTTT; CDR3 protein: CASSLLGTSNQPQHF
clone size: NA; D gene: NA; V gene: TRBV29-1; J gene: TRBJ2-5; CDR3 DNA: TGCAGCGGTGGACAGAGACAAGAGACCCAGTACTTC; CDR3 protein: CSGGQRQETQYF
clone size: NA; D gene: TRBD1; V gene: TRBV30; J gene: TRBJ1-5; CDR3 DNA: TGTGCCTGGAGTCCAGGGGGGCCTCAGCCCCAGCATTTT; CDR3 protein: CAWSPGGPQPQHF
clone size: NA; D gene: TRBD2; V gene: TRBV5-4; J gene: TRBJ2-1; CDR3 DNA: TGTGCCAGCAGCGGGCGGACTAGCGGGAGTCTAGGCAATGAGCAGTTCTTC; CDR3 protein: CASSGRTSGSLGNEQFF
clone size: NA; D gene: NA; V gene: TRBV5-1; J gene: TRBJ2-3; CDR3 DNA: TGCGCCAGCAGCTCGGGACTGGGGGCAGATACGCAGTATTTT; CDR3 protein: CASSSGLGADTQYF
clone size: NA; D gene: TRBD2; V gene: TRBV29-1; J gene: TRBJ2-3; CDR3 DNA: TGCAGCGTTGCGGCGGGAGATGATACGCAGTATTTT; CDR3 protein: CSVAAGDDTQYF
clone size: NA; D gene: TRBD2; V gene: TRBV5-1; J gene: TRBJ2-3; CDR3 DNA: TGCGCCAGCAGCCGCTCTAGCGGACTTAGCACAGATACGCAGTATTTT; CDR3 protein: CASSRSSGLSTDTQYF
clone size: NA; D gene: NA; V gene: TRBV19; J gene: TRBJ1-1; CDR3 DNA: TGTGCCAGCCACCACTTGGGGCAGAACACTGAAGCTTTCTTT; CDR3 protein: CASHHLGQNTEAFF
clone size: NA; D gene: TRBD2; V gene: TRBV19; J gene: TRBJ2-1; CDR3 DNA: TGTGCCAGTAGTATACCCCAGCGGGGACTAGCTCCCTACAATGAGCAGTTCTTC; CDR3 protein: CASSIPQRGLAPYNEQFF
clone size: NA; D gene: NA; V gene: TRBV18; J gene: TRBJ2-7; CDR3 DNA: TGTGCCAGCTCACTAGGATCGACAGTTGGGGTTTCCTACGAGCAGTACTTC; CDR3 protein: CASSLGSTVGVSYEQYF
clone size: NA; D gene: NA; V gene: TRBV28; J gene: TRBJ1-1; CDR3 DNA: TGTGCCAGCCATACAGTGAGCACTGAAGCTTTCTTT; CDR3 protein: CASHTVSTEAFF